The sequence of this T cell receptor (beta chain) was determined in a study of shared clonotypes between healthy human individuals. Trimming pared 5 bases from V and 6 bases from J, leaving 11 bases between. The germline V gene encodes CDR1 LNHDA and CDR2 SQIVND (reference sequence). This CDR3 has 12 residues. Naive CD8 cells lacked CD45RO, underwent positive selection for CCR7 and left out terminally differentiated effector memory CD45RA+ cells. The authors distributed each subset's genomic DNA evenly over several immunoSEQ plates. The data were produced by immunoSEQ multiplex PCR, yet TCRdb's version contains in-frame clones alone and is incomplete. The table has under 1 million clones, about 96% seen once.

Source material: naive CD8+ T cells sorted from blood. This clonotype was obtained from a man aged 30 to 39 in good health. The gene calls are TRBV19 and TRBJ2-7; TRBD2 is a possible D gene (5 bases). The CDR3 DNA is TGTGCCAGTAGTTTCAGCGGTCGCGAGCAGTACTTC. Amino acids: CASSFSGREQYF.